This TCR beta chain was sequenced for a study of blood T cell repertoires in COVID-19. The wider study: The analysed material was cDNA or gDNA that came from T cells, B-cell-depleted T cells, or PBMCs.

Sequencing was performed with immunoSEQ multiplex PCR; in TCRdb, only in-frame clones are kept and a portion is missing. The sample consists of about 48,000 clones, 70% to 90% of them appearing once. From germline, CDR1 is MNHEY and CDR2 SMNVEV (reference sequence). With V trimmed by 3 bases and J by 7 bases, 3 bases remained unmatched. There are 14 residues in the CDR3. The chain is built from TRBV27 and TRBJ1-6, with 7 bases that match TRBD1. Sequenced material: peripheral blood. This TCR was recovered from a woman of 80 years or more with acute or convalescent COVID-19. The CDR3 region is CASSLGTANSPLHF. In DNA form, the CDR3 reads TGTGCCAGCAGTTTGGGGACAGCCAATTCACCCCTCCACTTT.